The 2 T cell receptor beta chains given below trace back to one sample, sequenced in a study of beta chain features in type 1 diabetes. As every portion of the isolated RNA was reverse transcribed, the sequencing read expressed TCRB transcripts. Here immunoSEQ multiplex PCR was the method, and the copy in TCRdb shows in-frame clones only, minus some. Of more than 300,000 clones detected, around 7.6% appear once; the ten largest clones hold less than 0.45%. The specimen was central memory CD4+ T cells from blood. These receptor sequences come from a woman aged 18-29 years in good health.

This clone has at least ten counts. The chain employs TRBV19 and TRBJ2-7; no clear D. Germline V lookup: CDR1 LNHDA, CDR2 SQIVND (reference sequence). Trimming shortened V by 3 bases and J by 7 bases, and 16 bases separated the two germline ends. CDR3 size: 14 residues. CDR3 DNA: TGTGCCAGTAGTATGATCCTACCCCCACGGGAGCAGTACTTC. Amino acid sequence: CASSMILPPREQYF. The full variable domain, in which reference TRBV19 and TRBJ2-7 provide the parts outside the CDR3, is DGGITQSPKYLFRKEGQNVTLSCEQNLNHDAMYWYRQDPGQGLRLIYYSQIVNDFQKGDIAEGYSVSREKKESFPLTVTSAQKNPTAFYLCASSMILPPREQYFGPGTRLTVT.

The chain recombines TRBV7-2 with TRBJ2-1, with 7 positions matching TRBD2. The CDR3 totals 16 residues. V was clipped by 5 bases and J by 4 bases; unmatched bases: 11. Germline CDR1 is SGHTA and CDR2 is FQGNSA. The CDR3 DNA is TGTGCCAGCAGCCAAAAAGGCGGGAGTGGATACAATGAGCAGTTCTTC. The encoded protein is CASSQKGGSGYNEQFF.